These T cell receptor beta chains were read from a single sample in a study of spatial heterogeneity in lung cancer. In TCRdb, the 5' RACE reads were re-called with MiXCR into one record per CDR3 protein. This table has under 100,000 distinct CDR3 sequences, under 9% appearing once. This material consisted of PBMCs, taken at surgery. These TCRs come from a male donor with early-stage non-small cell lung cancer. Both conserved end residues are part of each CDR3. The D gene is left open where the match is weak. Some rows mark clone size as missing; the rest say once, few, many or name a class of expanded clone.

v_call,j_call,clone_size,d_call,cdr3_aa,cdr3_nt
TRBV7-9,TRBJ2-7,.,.,CASSPLYEQYF,TGTGCCAGCAGCCCCCTCTACGAGCAGTACTTC
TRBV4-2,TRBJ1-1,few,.,CASSGGRVNTEAFF,TGTGCCAGCAGCGGGGGCAGGGTGAACACTGAAGCTTTCTTT
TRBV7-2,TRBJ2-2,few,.,CASSLARVNTGELFF,TGTGCCAGCAGCTTAGCCAGAGTCAACACCGGGGAGCTGTTTTTT
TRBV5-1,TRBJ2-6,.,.,CASSHDSSGANVLTF,TGCGCCAGCAGCCACGACAGCTCTGGGGCCAACGTCCTGACTTTC
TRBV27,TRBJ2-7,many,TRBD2,CASSGGSITGLAGLEQYF,TGTGCCAGCAGTGGAGGTTCCATCACCGGACTAGCGGGTCTCGAGCAGTACTTC
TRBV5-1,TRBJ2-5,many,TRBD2,CASSLAGTSGQETQYF,TGCGCCAGCAGCTTGGCTGGAACTAGCGGCCAAGAGACCCAGTACTTC
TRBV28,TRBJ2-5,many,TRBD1,CASSWTGDETQYF,TGTGCCAGCAGTTGGACAGGGGATGAGACCCAGTACTTC
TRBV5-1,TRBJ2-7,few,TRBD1,CASSLFPGGQYEQYF,TGCGCCAGCAGCTTGTTTCCAGGGGGCCAGTACGAGCAGTACTTC
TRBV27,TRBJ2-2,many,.,CASSHLKRQQNTGELFF,TGTGCCAGCAGTCACTTGAAAAGACAGCAGAACACCGGGGAGCTGTTTTTT
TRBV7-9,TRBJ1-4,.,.,CASSLGGGRGNEKLFF,TGTGCCAGCAGCTTAGGTGGAGGGCGGGGAAATGAAAAACTGTTTTTT
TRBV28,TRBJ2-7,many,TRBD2,CASAGRRTYEQYF,TGTGCCAGCGCCGGGAGGCGGACCTACGAGCAGTACTTC
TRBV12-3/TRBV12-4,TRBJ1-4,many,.,CASRYRAGSEKLFF,TGTGCCAGCAGATATCGAGCAGGGAGTGAAAAACTGTTTTTT
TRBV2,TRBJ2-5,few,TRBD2,CASRSASGGSTQETQYF,TGTGCCAGCAGATCGGCTAGCGGGGGGTCGACCCAAGAGACCCAGTACTTC
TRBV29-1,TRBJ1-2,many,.,CSVEKGGYGYTF,TGCAGCGTTGAGAAGGGAGGATATGGCTACACCTTC
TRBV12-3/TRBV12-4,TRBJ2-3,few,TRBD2,CASSQLAGTDTQYF,TGTGCCAGCAGCCAGCTAGCGGGCACAGATACGCAGTATTTT
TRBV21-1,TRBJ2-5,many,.,CASPPAGGKETQYF,TGTGCCAGCCCCCCCGCAGGGGGCAAAGAGACCCAGTACTTC
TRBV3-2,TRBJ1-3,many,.,CASSQKYSGNTIYF,TGTGCCAGCAGCCAAAAGTACTCTGGAAACACCATATATTTT
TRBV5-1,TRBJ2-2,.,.,CASTLSGANTGELFF,TGCGCCAGCACCCTCTCGGGGGCGAACACCGGGGAGCTGTTTTTT
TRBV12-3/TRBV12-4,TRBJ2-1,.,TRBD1,CASRQGSYNEQFF,TGTGCCAGCCGACAGGGCTCCTACAATGAGCAGTTCTTC
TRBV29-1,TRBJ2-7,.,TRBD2,CSARTGLAGSYEQYF,TGCAGCGCTAGGACCGGACTAGCGGGTTCCTACGAGCAGTACTTC
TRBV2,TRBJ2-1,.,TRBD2,CASTKGDSGSDEQFF,TGTGCCAGCACCAAGGGTGATAGCGGGAGCGATGAGCAGTTCTTC
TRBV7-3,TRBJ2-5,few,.,CASSRTYQETQYF,TGTGCCAGCAGCAGGACGTACCAAGAGACCCAGTACTTC
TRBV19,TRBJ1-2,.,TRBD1,CASSMQGGAGYGYTF,TGTGCCAGTAGTATGCAAGGGGGCGCAGGGTATGGCTACACCTTC
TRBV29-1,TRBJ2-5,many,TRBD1,CSVGTGVQETQYF,TGCAGCGTCGGGACAGGGGTCCAAGAGACCCAGTACTTC
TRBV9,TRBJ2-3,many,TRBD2,CASSDGTRRPDTQYF,TGTGCCAGCAGCGATGGGACTAGACGGCCAGATACGCAGTATTTT
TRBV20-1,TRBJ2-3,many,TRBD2,CSARSPGTSGSGNTQYF,TGCAGTGCTAGAAGCCCCGGGACTAGCGGGAGTGGAAATACGCAGTATTTT
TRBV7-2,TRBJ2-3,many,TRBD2,CASSFIRTSVLSSTDTQYF,TGTGCCAGCAGCTTCATAAGGACTAGCGTACTTAGTAGCACAGATACGCAGTATTTT
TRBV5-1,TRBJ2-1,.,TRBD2,CASSLGLAGASYNEQFF,TGCGCCAGCAGCTTGGGACTAGCGGGAGCTTCTTACAATGAGCAGTTCTTC
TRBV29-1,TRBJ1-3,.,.,CSVGLGGFGNTIYF,TGCAGCGTTGGGCTAGGAGGGTTTGGAAACACCATATATTTT
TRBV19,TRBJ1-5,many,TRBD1,CASTETGGRDQPQHF,TGTGCCAGTACCGAGACAGGGGGCAGGGATCAGCCCCAGCATTTT
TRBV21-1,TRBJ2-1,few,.,CASSMEDTYNEQFF,TGTGCCAGCAGCATGGAGGACACCTACAATGAGCAGTTCTTC
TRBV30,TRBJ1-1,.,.,CARRDSYTEAFF,TGTGCCCGACGGGACTCCTACACTGAAGCTTTCTTT
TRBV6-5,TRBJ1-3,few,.,CASKREAISGNTIYF,TGTGCCAGCAAAAGGGAGGCGATCTCTGGAAACACCATATATTTT
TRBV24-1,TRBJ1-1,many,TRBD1,CATSDSTGANTEAFF,TGTGCCACCAGTGATTCAACAGGGGCGAACACTGAAGCTTTCTTT
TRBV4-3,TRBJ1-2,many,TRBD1,CASSETGKVVHGYTF,TGCGCCAGCAGTGAGACAGGGAAAGTTGTCCATGGCTACACCTTC
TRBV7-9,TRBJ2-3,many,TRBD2,CASSLASGRADTQYF,TGTGCCAGCAGCTTGGCTAGCGGGAGGGCAGATACGCAGTATTTT
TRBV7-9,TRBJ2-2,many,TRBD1,CARATGTGELFF,TGTGCCAGGGCGACAGGGACCGGGGAGCTGTTTTTT
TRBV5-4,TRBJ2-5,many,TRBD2,CASSPERGETQYF,TGTGCCAGCAGCCCAGAGCGGGGAGAGACCCAGTACTTC
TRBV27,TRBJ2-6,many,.,CASSLVAGANVLTF,TGTGCCAGCAGTTTGGTCGCTGGGGCCAACGTCCTGACTTTC
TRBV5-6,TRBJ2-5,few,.,CASSRSPKETQYF,TGTGCCAGCAGCCGGAGCCCCAAAGAGACCCAGTACTTC
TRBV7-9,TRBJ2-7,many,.,CASSFARSSYEQYF,TGTGCCAGCAGCTTTGCACGGTCCTCCTACGAGCAGTACTTC